The 22 T cell receptor beta chains listed next were all sequenced from one sample in a study of T cell responses to AZD1222 COVID-19 vaccine. Sequencing used immunoSEQ multiplex PCR; TCRdb keeps in-frame clones, though not all of them. The table records tens of thousands of clones, 70% to 90% of them present only once. Sample: peripheral blood, taken on day 0 of AZD1222 vaccination. These receptor sequences come from an adult in good health.

This clone was recorded once. The chain employs TRBV27 and TRBJ1-2; unclear D gene. The V gene lost 2 bases and the J gene lost 0 bases, with 10 bases spanning the gap. The CDR3 sequence is 15 residues long. In germline, CDR1 is MNHEY, CDR2 SMNVEV (reference sequence). The CDR3 DNA sequence: TGTGCCAGCAGTTTAGCTGGTCCGGCTAACTATGGCTACACCTTC. Amino acids: CASSLAGPANYGYTF.

J is TRBJ2-2 and V is TRBV4-1; no definite D call. Germline V gives CDR1 MGHRA, CDR2 YSYEKL. V was cut by 6 bases and J by 1 base, with 12 bases left in between. This CDR3 has 15 residues. CDR3 amino acids: CASRNRHRNTGELFF. CDR3 nucleotides: TGCGCCAGCAGGAATCGGCACAGGAACACCGGGGAGCTGTTTTTT.

The V and J genes are TRBV7-9 and TRBJ1-6; no clear D gene. Germline values: CDR1 SEHNR, CDR2 FQNEAQ (reference sequence). Trimming took off 10 bases at V and 8 bases at J, with 15 bases between the two ends. The CDR3 length is 13 residues. The CDR3 region has the DNA TGTGCCACCGAGGCCAATCCTGATTCACCCCTCCACTTT. Translation: CATEANPDSPLHF.

The V gene is TRBV10-3, the J gene TRBJ1-5, with D possibly being TRBD1 (6 bases). CDR1 is ENHRY, CDR2 SYGVKD, per germline. This CDR3 has 14 amino acids. Trimming shortened V by 6 bases and J by 2 bases, and 11 bases separated the two germline ends. The CDR3 region is CAIRNREGNQPQHF. The CDR3 DNA reads as TGTGCCATCAGGAACAGGGAGGGCAATCAGCCCCAGCATTTT.

V usage is TRBV7-2 and J usage is TRBJ2-1; 8 positions agree with TRBD2. Germline CDR1 SGHTA, CDR2 FQGNSA. CDR3 length: 15 amino acids. V lost 6 bases to trimming and J lost 3 bases; unmatched junction nucleotides: 7. The CDR3 sequence is CASRPSGGFYNEQFF. Here the CDR3 DNA reads TGTGCCAGCAGGCCGAGCGGGGGTTTCTACAATGAGCAGTTCTTC.

The CDR3 nucleotides read TGTGCCAGCAGTGCTTGGACAGGGGTCACGTCCGAGCAGTACTTC. Translation: CASSAWTGVTSEQYF. The rearrangement links TRBV25-1 to TRBJ2-7, with 9 bases aligning to TRBD1. Trimming took 4 bases from V and 6 from J; bases not matched to a gene: 10. Germline V gene lookup returns CDR1 MGHDK and CDR2 SYGVNS. The length of the CDR3 is 15 residues.

This rearrangement joins TRBV27 to TRBJ1-5; no clear D. The CDR3 runs to 14 residues. CDR1 MNHEY and CDR2 SMNVEV come from the germline V gene (reference sequence). Trimming cost V 2 bases and J 5 bases, with 10 bases left between them. This chain's CDR3 is CASSLEYMYQPQHF. DNA for the CDR3: TGTGCCAGCAGTTTAGAATATATGTATCAGCCCCAGCATTTT.

The chain employs TRBV7-6 and TRBJ2-5; 7 bases agree with TRBD1. The length of the CDR3 is 15 residues. Germline V gives CDR1 SGHVS, CDR2 FNYEAQ. V trimming: 1 base; J trimming: 6 bases; junction bases outside the gene matches: 8. CDR3 protein: CASSLGPGGEKTQYF. The CDR3, as DNA: TGTGCCAGCAGCTTAGGTCCAGGGGGTGAAAAGACCCAGTACTTC.

The CDR3 is CASSLGLAGVNEQFF. DNA for the CDR3: TGTGCCAGCAGTTTAGGACTAGCGGGGGTCAATGAGCAGTTCTTC. This chain connects TRBV27 to TRBJ2-1; 13 nucleotides agree with TRBD2. The V segment lost 2 bases and the J segment 6 bases; nucleotides outside the gene matches: 1. CDR3 length equals 15 residues. Germline V gene lookup returns CDR1 MNHEY and CDR2 SMNVEV (reference sequence).

The rearrangement joins TRBV6-5 to TRBJ1-3; no definite D call. Per the germline V gene, CDR1 is MNHEY and CDR2 is SVGAGI. V shed 6 bases and J shed 2 bases, with 14 bases lying between them. There are 15 residues in the CDR3. This CDR3 reads CASRAEEGAGNTIYF. As DNA, the CDR3 is TGTGCCAGCAGAGCAGAGGAGGGAGCTGGAAACACCATATATTTT.

The chain's CDR3 is CASSGRTGTGGLTGELFF. The CDR3 region has the DNA TGCGCCAGCAGTGGACGCACCGGGACAGGGGGCCTCACCGGGGAGCTGTTTTTT. The chain couples TRBV10-1 to TRBJ2-2; TRBD1 aligns across 12 bases. Germline V lookup: CDR1 WNHNN, CDR2 SYGVQD (reference sequence). CDR3 size: 18 residues. Losses at the gene ends were 4 bases for V and 4 bases for J; bases not matched to a gene: 10.

This chain connects TRBV7-9 to TRBJ2-3; 14 bases map to TRBD2. The CDR3 consists of 20 residues. The J segment lost 0 bases and the V segment lost 5 bases, leaving 13 bases of the junction unmatched. The V gene's germline CDR1 is SEHNR and CDR2 FQNEAQ (reference sequence). The CDR3 nucleotides are TGTGCCAGCAGCAGAGGACTAGCGGGAGGTAAAAGGGAGAGCACAGATACGCAGTATTTT. It is translated as CASSRGLAGGKRESTDTQYF.

The chain is built from TRBV7-2 and TRBJ2-7; TRBD2 aligns across 11 bases. This CDR3 spans 14 amino acids. Trimming took 2 bases from V and 12 from J; bases not matched to a gene: 9. Germline CDR1 and CDR2: SGHTA and FQGNSA. Written as DNA, the CDR3 is TGTGCCAGCAGCTTAAGCCCTAGCGGGAGGAGTATGTACTTC. Translated, it gives CASSLSPSGRSMYF.

The rearrangement links TRBV19 to TRBJ2-2, with 10 bases aligning to TRBD1. The CDR3 spans 13 residues. Losses at the gene ends were 8 bases for V and 7 bases for J; bases not matched to a gene: 4. Germline lookup yields CDR1 LNHDA and CDR2 SQIVND (reference sequence). Here the CDR3 DNA reads TGTGCCAGTGCGACAGGGGGCAACGGGGAGCTGTTTTTT. This codes for CASATGGNGELFF.

The chain employs TRBV5-5 and TRBJ1-2; 8 bases line up with TRBD1. The CDR3 has 13 residues. Trimming cost V 4 bases and J 8 bases; bases outside gene matches: 7. Germline CDR1 and CDR2: SGHKS and YYEKEE (reference sequence). The CDR3 DNA reads as TGTGCCAGCAGCAGAACAGGGGGAGACGGCTACACCTTC. Its translation is CASSRTGGDGYTF.

The chain recombines TRBV7-9 with TRBJ2-5, with 12 bases aligning to TRBD2. Germline loops: CDR1 SEHNR, CDR2 FQNEAQ (reference sequence). V gave up 5 bases and J gave up 1 base; unmatched junction bases: 5. CDR3 length: 16 amino acids. CDR3 bases: TGTGCCAGCAGCCTCGGACTAGCGGGGCTCCAAGAGACCCAGTACTTC. Its protein is CASSLGLAGLQETQYF.

The V gene is TRBV5-1, the J gene TRBJ1-2; 9 nucleotides agree with TRBD1. Losses at the gene ends were 3 bases for V and 8 bases for J; bases not matched to a gene: 8. The germline gives CDR1 SGHRS, CDR2 YFSETQ. This CDR3 contains 14 residues. The CDR3 is CASSSITGGKGYTF. The CDR3 DNA reads TGCGCCAGCAGCTCAATAACAGGGGGCAAGGGCTACACCTTC.

This CDR3 reads CASSPRQFPGELFF. The DNA of the CDR3 is TGTGCCAGTAGTCCCCGACAGTTTCCCGGGGAGCTGTTTTTT. The chain employs TRBV19 and TRBJ2-2; perhaps TRBD1 as D (5 bases). The CDR3 loop spans 14 amino acids. The V end lost 5 bases, the J end lost 6 bases, and 13 bases lay between the germline ends. CDR1 and CDR2 (germline): LNHDA, SQIVND (reference sequence).

The gene calls are TRBV6-6 and TRBJ1-2, with TRBD1 matching over 8 bases. CDR1 and CDR2 (germline): MNHNY, SVGAGI (reference sequence). J lost 11 bases, V lost 5 bases, and 10 bases had no gene match. The CDR3 spans 13 residues. This CDR3 reads CASSRQGTATYTF. The CDR3 nucleotides are TGTGCCAGCAGTCGACAGGGGACTGCCACATACACCTTC.

V and J are TRBV30 and TRBJ1-5; D unresolved. Trimming pared 0 bases from V and 0 bases from J, leaving 9 bases between. Per germline, CDR1 GTSNPN and CDR2 SVGIG (reference sequence). CDR3 length: 15 residues. CDR3 coding DNA: TGTGCCTGGAGTGTCAACGGGGTTAGCAATCAGCCCCAGCATTTT. It codes for CAWSVNGVSNQPQHF.

This rearrangement joins TRBV5-5 to TRBJ1-1, with 10 bases aligning to TRBD1. There are 17 residues in the CDR3. The V gene end was trimmed by 5 bases and the J gene end by 5 bases; junction bases not matched to a gene: 15. CDR1 SGHKS and CDR2 YYEKEE come from the germline V gene (reference sequence). The CDR3 DNA reads TGTGCCAGCAGTCCGGGGACAGGGGTTAATGCGGTGACTGAAGCTTTCTTT. As protein: CASSPGTGVNAVTEAFF.

Written as DNA, the CDR3 is TGTGCCTGGAGTCGTGGGGCAACTAATGAAAAACTGTTTTTT. Protein product: CAWSRGATNEKLFF. The gene calls are TRBV30 and TRBJ1-4; D gene ambiguous. V lost 2 bases and J lost 0, with 7 bases in between. The CDR3 spans 14 residues. Germline lookup yields CDR1 GTSNPN and CDR2 SVGIG (reference sequence).